What follows is one TCR beta chain and its context. Germline V CDR1 and CDR2: SNHLY, FYNNEI. This CDR3 spans 15 amino acids. Trimming took off 8 bases at V and 8 bases at J, with 24 bases between the two ends. Profiled with immunoSEQ multiplex PCR; TCRdb holds only in-frame clones, not every one. The table has more than 35,000 clones, over 75% seen once. The data are from a study of blood T cell repertoires in COVID-19. Study details: Donors in the United States, Italy and Spain gave samples during acute or convalescent COVID-19. From T cells, B-cell-depleted T cells, or PBMCs came the material, which was cDNA or gDNA.

The TCR was taken from a man aged 25-45 years with active or convalescent COVID-19. The sequenced material came from peripheral blood. This chain connects TRBV2 to TRBJ1-2; D perhaps matches TRBD1 (6 bases). The CDR3: CASFNSDSTLSGYTF. The CDR3, as DNA: TGTGCCAGCTTCAATTCGGACAGTACTTTATCCGGCTACACCTTC. The entire variable domain, with the rest obtained from reference TRBV2 and TRBJ1-2, is as follows: EPEVTQTPSHQVTQMGQEVILRCVPISNHLYFYWYRQILGQKVEFLVSFYNNEISEKSEIFDDQFSVERPDGSNFTLKIRSTKLEDSAMYFCASFNSDSTLSGYTFGSGTRLTVV.